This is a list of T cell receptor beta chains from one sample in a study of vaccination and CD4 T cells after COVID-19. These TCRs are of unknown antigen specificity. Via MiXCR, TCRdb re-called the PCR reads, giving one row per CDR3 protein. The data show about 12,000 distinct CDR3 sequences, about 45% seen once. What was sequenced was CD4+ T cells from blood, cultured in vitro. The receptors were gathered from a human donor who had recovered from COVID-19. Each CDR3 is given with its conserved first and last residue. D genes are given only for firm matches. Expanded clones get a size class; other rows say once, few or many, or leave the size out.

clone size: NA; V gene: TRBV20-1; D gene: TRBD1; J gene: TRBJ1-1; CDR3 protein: CSARVDRGLGTEAFF; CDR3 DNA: TGCAGTGCCCGAGTCGACAGGGGGCTTGGTACTGAAGCTTTCTTT
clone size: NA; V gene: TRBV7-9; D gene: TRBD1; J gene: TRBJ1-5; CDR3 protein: CASSFGDRGFGQPQHF; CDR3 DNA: TGTGCCAGCAGCTTTGGCGACAGGGGGTTCGGGCAGCCCCAGCATTTT
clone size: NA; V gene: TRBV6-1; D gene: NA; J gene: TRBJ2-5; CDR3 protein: CASSTEAERNQETQYF; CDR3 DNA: TGTGCCAGCAGTACGGAAGCCGAGCGCAACCAAGAGACCCAGTACTTC
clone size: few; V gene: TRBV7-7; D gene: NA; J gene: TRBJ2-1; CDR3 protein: CASSSSSIGEQFF; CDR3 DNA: TGTGCTAGCAGCTCCTCTAGTATCGGTGAGCAGTTCTTC
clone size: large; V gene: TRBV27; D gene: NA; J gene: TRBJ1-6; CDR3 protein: CASRRRLINSPLHF; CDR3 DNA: TGTGCCAGCAGAAGGCGACTGATTAATTCACCCCTCCACTTT
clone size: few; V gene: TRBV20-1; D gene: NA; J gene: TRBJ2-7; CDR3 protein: CSASKLPVTYEQYF; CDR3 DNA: TGCAGTGCAAGTAAACTCCCGGTCACCTACGAGCAGTACTTC
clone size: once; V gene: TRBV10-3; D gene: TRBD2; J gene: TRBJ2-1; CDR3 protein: CATLAFGGEKQFF; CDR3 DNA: TGTGCCACCCTGGCCTTCGGGGGGGAAAAGCAGTTCTTC
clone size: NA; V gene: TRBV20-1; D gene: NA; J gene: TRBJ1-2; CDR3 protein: CSARVDSWYGYTF; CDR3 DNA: TGCAGTGCTAGAGTTGATTCGTGGTATGGCTACACCTTC
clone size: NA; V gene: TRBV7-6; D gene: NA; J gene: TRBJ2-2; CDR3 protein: CASSSLPGWTGELFF; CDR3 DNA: TGTGCCAGCAGCAGCCTCCCGGGATGGACCGGGGAGCTGTTTTTT
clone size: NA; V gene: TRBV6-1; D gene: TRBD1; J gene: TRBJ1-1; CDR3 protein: CASSRTGGTEAFF; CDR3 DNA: TGTGCCAGCAGTCGCACAGGGGGCACTGAAGCTTTCTTT
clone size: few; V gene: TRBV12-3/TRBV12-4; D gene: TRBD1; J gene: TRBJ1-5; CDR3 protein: CASRPNTGTGVNQPQHF; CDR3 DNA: TGTGCCAGCAGACCTAACACCGGGACAGGGGTCAATCAGCCCCAGCATTTT
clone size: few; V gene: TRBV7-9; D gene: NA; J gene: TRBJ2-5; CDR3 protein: CASSSARQETQYF; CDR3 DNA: TGTGCCAGCAGCTCAGCTAGGCAAGAGACCCAGTACTTC
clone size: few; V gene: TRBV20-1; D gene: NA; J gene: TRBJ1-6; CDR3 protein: CSASPGAGNSPLHF; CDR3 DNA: TGCAGTGCTAGCCCTGGGGCGGGTAATTCACCCCTCCACTTT
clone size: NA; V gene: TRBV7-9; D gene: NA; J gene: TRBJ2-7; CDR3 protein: CASSSSSYEQYF; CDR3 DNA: TGTGCCAGCAGCTCTAGCTCCTACGAGCAGTACTTC
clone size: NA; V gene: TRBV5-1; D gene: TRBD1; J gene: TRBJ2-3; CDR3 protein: CASSRGQGLVGTDTQYF; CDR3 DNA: TGCGCCAGCAGCCGCGGACAGGGATTGGTGGGCACAGATACGCAGTATTTT
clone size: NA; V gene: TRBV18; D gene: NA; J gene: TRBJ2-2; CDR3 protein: CASSPRLNTNTGELFF; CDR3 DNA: TGTGCCAGCTCACCAAGACTCAATACCAACACCGGGGAGCTGTTTTTT